The 32 T cell receptor beta chains reported below all come from one sample, sequenced in a study of blood T cell repertoires in COVID-19. Profiling relied on immunoSEQ multiplex PCR, and the TCRdb table lists in-frame clones only, not all of them. The sample includes more than 110,000 clones, approximately 84% of them seen just once. What was sequenced was peripheral blood. These receptors came from a human donor in a cohort sampled during active COVID-19.

Of note for this clone: Germline and junction disagree at one end, which may indicate a read error. V and J are TRBV30 and TRBJ2-2, with TRBD2 matching over 7 bases. Looked up from germline, CDR1 is GTSNPN and CDR2 is SVGIG (reference sequence). The CDR3 spans 13 residues. The CDR3 here is CAWGGGGAGKLFF. Here the CDR3 DNA reads TGTGCCTGGGGTGGGGGAGGGGCCGGGAAGCTGTTTTTT.

The rearrangement links TRBV12-5 to TRBJ2-6; 9 bases match TRBD1. The CDR3 extends over 20 amino acids. J was trimmed by 2 bases and V by 3 bases; bases with no gene match: 14. Per germline, CDR1 LGHNT and CDR2 FRNRAP. The DNA for the CDR3 is TGTGCTAGTGGTTTTGCCGGGACAGGGTCAGATTTCCCTGGGGCCAACGTCCTGACTTTC. It specifies CASGFAGTGSDFPGANVLTF.

The chain links TRBV5-1 to TRBJ1-1; D ambiguous. The CDR3 runs 12 residues. V was trimmed by 5 bases and J by 0 bases, leaving 5 bases between them. Germline V lookup: CDR1 SGHRS, CDR2 YFSETQ. CDR3 loop: CASRAVNTEAFF. The CDR3 DNA follows: TGCGCCAGCAGGGCGGTGAACACTGAAGCTTTCTTT.

This chain connects TRBV6-5 to TRBJ1-1; possible D gene TRBD1, 5 bases. The V and J ends lost 0 bases and 4 bases respectively, with 12 bases between them. This CDR3 has 15 residues. Germline CDR1 reads MNHEY; CDR2 reads SVGAGI. The CDR3 nucleotides are TGTGCCAGCAGTTACTCTGCTCGGGGGGGCACTGAAGCTTTCTTT. This translates into CASSYSARGGTEAFF.

The count of this clone is one. The chain joins TRBV3-1 (or the pseudogene TRBV3-2) to TRBJ2-2; possible D gene TRBD2, 5 bases. Germline CDR1 and CDR2: LGHDT and YNNKEL (reference sequence). CDR3 length equals 15 residues. V lost 4 bases to trimming and J lost 2 bases, with 11 bases between them. The CDR3 reads CASSPGLANTGELFF. CDR3 nucleotides: TGTGCCAGCAGCCCTGGGCTAGCTAACACCGGGGAGCTGTTTTTT.

The chain couples TRBV7-2 to TRBJ2-7, with 7 bases lining up with TRBD2. The V segment lost 1 base and the J segment 4 bases; nucleotides outside the gene matches: 7. CDR3 length equals 15 residues. Germline V gives CDR1 SGHTA, CDR2 FQGNSA. CDR3 sequence reads: CASSLVVASGYEQYF. In nucleotides, the CDR3 is TGTGCCAGCAGCTTAGTTGTGGCTAGCGGATACGAGCAGTACTTC.

The rearrangement uses TRBV3-1 (or the pseudogene TRBV3-2) and TRBJ2-2, with a possible D match to TRBD1 (5 bases). CDR1 is LGHDT and CDR2 is YNNKEL in the germline V gene (reference sequence). CDR3 size: 17 residues. Trimming took 1 base from V and 5 from J, leaving 17 bases between them. CDR3 sequence reads: CASSQGGSRRRTGELFF. The CDR3 DNA is TGTGCCAGCAGCCAAGGGGGCTCTCGGCGACGGACCGGGGAGCTGTTTTTT.

In regard to this clone: Other DNA sequences of this sample code for an identical CDR3. The chain couples TRBV9 to TRBJ2-5, with TRBD2 matching over 9 bases. The CDR3 extends over 15 amino acids. With 0 bases clipped from V and 2 bases from J, the junction kept 2 bases outside the gene matches. The germline V gene encodes CDR1 SGDLS and CDR2 YYNGEE. CDR3 in DNA: TGTGCCAGCAGCGTAGGCGGGGGGGGTCAAGAGACCCAGTACTTC. It translates to CASSVGGGGQETQYF.

This clone was recorded a few times. This chain connects TRBV2 to TRBJ2-7; tentative D call: TRBD1 (6 bases). The CDR3 covers 12 residues. The V end was cut by 5 bases, the J end by 3 bases, with 8 bases between. Germline CDR1 is SNHLY and CDR2 is FYNNEI. Written as DNA, the CDR3 is TGTGCCAGCAGTCTACAGGGCTACGAGCAGTACGTC. Its protein product is CASSLQGYEQYV.

This clone has just one count. This chain links TRBV19 with TRBJ1-4, with 8 bases identical to TRBD1. The CDR3 has 15 residues. Unmatched junction bases numbered 11, after V lost 7 bases and J lost 7 bases. The germline V gene encodes CDR1 LNHDA and CDR2 SQIVND (reference sequence). The CDR3 protein is CASKRGQGSGEKLFF. The CDR3 DNA reads TGTGCCAGTAAAAGAGGACAGGGATCGGGTGAAAAACTGTTTTTT.

This chain uses TRBV6-5 with TRBJ1-1; D is possibly TRBD1 (5 bases). The CDR3 has 14 amino acids. The V end lost 5 bases, the J end lost 0 bases, and 10 bases lay between the germline ends. Germline V CDR1 and CDR2: MNHEY, SVGAGI. This chain's CDR3 is CASSRAGLNTEAFF. The DNA for the CDR3 is TGTGCCAGCAGTCGTGCAGGGCTGAACACTGAAGCTTTCTTT.

V and J are TRBV7-2 and TRBJ1-5; no reliable D call. The CDR3 totals 15 residues. Trimming shortened V by 1 base and J by 6 bases, and 13 bases separated the two germline ends. CDR1 is SGHTA and CDR2 is FQGNSA in the germline V gene. The CDR3 reads CASSLVAEGGQPQHF. In DNA form, the CDR3 reads TGTGCCAGCAGCTTAGTAGCCGAAGGCGGTCAGCCCCAGCATTTT.

The V call is TRBV6-5, the J call TRBJ2-1, with 7 bases that match TRBD2. The germline V gene has CDR1 MNHEY and CDR2 SVGAGI. The CDR3 sequence is 12 residues long. V lost 7 bases and J lost 10; bases outside the gene matches: 7. The CDR3 reads CASMGGLGEQFF. The DNA of the CDR3 is TGTGCCAGCATGGGAGGGCTGGGGGAGCAGTTCTTC.

The chain employs TRBV7-2 and TRBJ2-1; the match to TRBD1 covers 8 bases. This CDR3 is built from 15 residues. V gave up 0 bases and J gave up 4 bases; unmatched junction bases: 2. CDR1 is SGHTA, CDR2 FQGNSA, per germline. The CDR3, as DNA: TGTGCCAGCAGCTTAGCGGGACAGGAGTACAATGAGCAGTTCTTC. As protein: CASSLAGQEYNEQFF.

The rearrangement joins TRBV11-2 to TRBJ2-7; 10 bases align to TRBD2. The junction had 9 bases not matched to a gene; V was cut back by 2 bases and J by 5 bases. The CDR3 is 16 residues long. Germline loops: CDR1 SGHAT, CDR2 FQNNGV. In DNA form, the CDR3 reads TGTGCCAGCAGCTTATTCAGCGGGGGGGCTCTGAACGAGCAGTACTTC. This sequence encodes CASSLFSGGALNEQYF.

This sequence joins TRBV9 and TRBJ1-2; D remains unclear. Germline V gene sequence: CDR1 SGDLS, CDR2 YYNGEE. V lost 0 bases, J lost 2 bases, and 8 bases lay in between. This CDR3 spans 14 amino acids. The CDR3 region has the DNA TGTGCCAGCAGCGTAGGGCCGGAGAACTATGGCTACACCTTC. It translates to CASSVGPENYGYTF.

The rearrangement joins TRBV19 to TRBJ1-1; D remains unclear. Germline CDR1 LNHDA, CDR2 SQIVND (reference sequence). Trimming pared 5 bases from V and 5 bases from J, leaving 12 bases between. CDR3 length: 13 residues. The CDR3 loop reads CASSPEVGTEAFF. CDR3 DNA sequence: TGTGCCAGTAGTCCCGAGGTTGGAACTGAAGCTTTCTTT.

As DNA, the CDR3 is TGTGCCAGTAGTCCCCGGACTAGCATCGGCACAGATACGCAGTATTTT. Amino acid sequence: CASSPRTSIGTDTQYF. The chain is built from TRBV19 and TRBJ2-3; the match to TRBD2 covers 8 bases. Germline V gene sequence: CDR1 LNHDA, CDR2 SQIVND (reference sequence). V lost 5 bases, J lost 1 base, and 8 bases stayed unmatched. CDR3 length: 16 amino acids.

The rearrangement links TRBV11-3 to TRBJ2-2, with D tentatively TRBD1 (6 bases). The CDR3 is 16 residues long. CDR1 and CDR2 (germline): SGHNT, YENEEA. The V gene lost 1 base and the J gene lost 0 bases, with 9 bases spanning the gap. The CDR3 loop reads CASSLGPGANTGELFF. CDR3 nucleotide sequence: TGTGCCAGCAGCTTAGGGCCAGGGGCGAACACCGGGGAGCTGTTTTTT.

The V call is TRBV29-1, the J call TRBJ2-5, with D possibly TRBD1 on 5 matching bases. From germline, CDR1 is SQVTM and CDR2 ANQGSEA. The CDR3 consists of 12 residues. V was trimmed by 5 bases and J by 1 base, leaving 8 bases between them. The CDR3 bases are TGCAGCGTTCCAGACAGCCAAGAGACCCAGTACTTC. It yields the protein CSVPDSQETQYF.

The chain links TRBV29-1 to TRBJ1-2, with TRBD1 matching 7 bases. The CDR3 is 11 amino acids. The germline gives CDR1 SQVTM, CDR2 ANQGSEA. With V trimmed by 6 bases and J by 7 bases, 5 bases remained unmatched. This CDR3 is CSVPTGSGYTF. For the CDR3, the DNA is TGCAGCGTGCCGACAGGGAGTGGCTACACCTTC.

The chain carries TRBV7-2 and TRBJ2-7; the D gene is possibly TRBD2 (5 bases). V lost 3 bases and J 0 bases, leaving 12 bases between the germline ends. The CDR3 loop spans 15 amino acids. In germline, CDR1 is SGHTA, CDR2 FQGNSA. Here the CDR3 DNA reads TGTGCCAGCAGCTTCCGGGATTACGGCTCCTACGAGCAGTACGTC. Its translation is CASSFRDYGSYEQYV.

This chain uses TRBV6-5 with TRBJ1-4; perhaps TRBD1 as D (5 bases). The CDR3 loop spans 15 amino acids. Germline V CDR1 and CDR2: MNHEY, SVGAGI. The V and J ends lost 6 bases and 0 bases respectively, with 11 bases between them. The CDR3 coding sequence is TGTGCCAGCAGCCCCGGGGGAACAACTAATGAAAAACTGTTTTTT. It specifies CASSPGGTTNEKLFF.

The genes are TRBV29-1 and TRBJ1-2, with 10 bases aligning to TRBD1. V shed 7 bases and J 8 bases; nucleotides not matched to a gene: 7. Germline CDR1 is SQVTM and CDR2 is ANQGSEA. The CDR3 is 12 amino acids. CDR3 bases: TGCAGCGCCCGACAGGGGGCAGAGGGCTACACCTTC. It is translated as CSARQGAEGYTF.

The chain uses TRBV5-4 and TRBJ2-7, with TRBD2 as a possible D gene (6 bases). V was trimmed by 2 bases and J by 1 base, leaving 13 bases between them. Germline V gene sequence: CDR1 SGHNT, CDR2 YYREEE (reference sequence). The CDR3 is 15 residues long. The CDR3 is CASSFQGGPSYEQYF. The CDR3 region has the DNA TGTGCCAGCAGCTTCCAAGGAGGGCCATCCTACGAGCAGTACTTC.

V is TRBV6-2 or TRBV6-3 and J is TRBJ1-2, with 9 bases lining up with TRBD1. Unmatched junction bases numbered 15, after V lost 5 bases and J lost 8 bases. The CDR3 loop spans 16 amino acids. The germline gives CDR1 MNHEY, CDR2 SVGEGT. The CDR3 nucleotides are TGTGCCAGCAGTGTCCAGGCAAAACGGGACAGGGACGGCTACACCTTC. Amino acids: CASSVQAKRDRDGYTF.

The CDR3 loop is CASSPEARLADQYQETQYF. The CDR3 region has the DNA TGTGCCAGCAGCCCTGAGGCCCGGCTAGCGGACCAGTACCAAGAGACCCAGTACTTC. The V and J genes are TRBV11-3 and TRBJ2-5; 7 bases match TRBD2. Germline assignment: CDR1 SGHNT and CDR2 YENEEA. With 5 bases clipped from V and 0 bases from J, the junction kept 18 bases outside the gene matches. This CDR3 region has 19 residues.

The chain is built from TRBV6-1 and TRBJ2-1; D possibly corresponds to TRBD2 (7 bases). The germline V gene encodes CDR1 MNHNS and CDR2 SASEGT. The CDR3 extends over 15 amino acids. Trimming took off 2 bases at V and 4 bases at J, with 12 bases between the two ends. This CDR3 reads CASSEFGGQYNEQFF. The DNA of the CDR3 is TGTGCCAGCAGTGAATTCGGGGGGCAATACAATGAGCAGTTCTTC.

This clone was seen a handful of times. The DNA of the CDR3 is TGCAGTGCTAGTCCGTCGGACAGGGTAGCTGAAGCTTTCTTT. Protein sequence: CSASPSDRVAEAFF. The chain is built from TRBV20-1 and TRBJ1-1, with 8 bases fitting TRBD1. CDR1 is DFQATT and CDR2 is SNEGSKA in the germline V gene (reference sequence). With V trimmed by 3 bases and J by 6 bases, 9 bases remained unmatched. The CDR3 sequence is 14 residues long.

The V call is TRBV5-4, the J call TRBJ2-3, with TRBD1 matching 10 bases. CDR1 is SGHNT, CDR2 YYREEE, per germline (reference sequence). CDR3 length: 16 amino acids. With V trimmed by 1 base and J by 7 bases, 9 bases remained unmatched. The CDR3 nucleotides are TGTGCCAGCAGCTTGAGGACCGGGACAGGGGTAAATACGCAGTATTTT. Translated: CASSLRTGTGVNTQYF.

The rearrangement uses TRBV9 and TRBJ2-2; D not resolved. Germline loops: CDR1 SGDLS, CDR2 YYNGEE. This CDR3 has 15 residues. Trimming shortened V by 0 bases and J by 6 bases, and 12 bases separated the two germline ends. The DNA for the CDR3 is TGTGCCAGCAGCGTAGGTCCAGGCTTAGCCGGGGAGCTGTTTTTT. It specifies CASSVGPGLAGELFF.

V usage is TRBV2 and J usage is TRBJ2-2; TRBD1 matches 11 bases. J gave up 6 bases and V 1 base, and 1 base lay outside the gene matches. There are 15 residues in the CDR3. Germline V lookup: CDR1 SNHLY, CDR2 FYNNEI. DNA of the CDR3: TGTGCCAGCAGTGAAGGGACAGGGGGCTCCGGGGAGCTGTTTTTT. It translates to CASSEGTGGSGELFF.